This note documents a single T cell receptor beta chain sequence. Produced via immunoSEQ multiplex PCR; TCRdb's table is partial and in-frame only. The data show about 38,000 clones, more than 70% seen once. The data belong to a study of T cell changes during pregnancy in multiple sclerosis. Trimming pared 1 base from V and 6 bases from J, leaving 6 bases between. Germline loops: CDR1 MGHRA, CDR2 YSYEKL. The CDR3 covers 12 residues. The receptor comes from a female donor with multiple sclerosis, enrolled in a pregnancy study. The material sequenced was CD8+ T cells from peripheral blood mononuclear cells, taken in the third trimester of pregnancy. This chain connects TRBV4-1 to TRBJ1-1; D is perhaps TRBD1 (6 bases). The CDR3: CASSQGGPEAFF. The DNA for the CDR3 is TGCGCCAGCAGCCAAGGGGGGCCTGAAGCTTTCTTT.